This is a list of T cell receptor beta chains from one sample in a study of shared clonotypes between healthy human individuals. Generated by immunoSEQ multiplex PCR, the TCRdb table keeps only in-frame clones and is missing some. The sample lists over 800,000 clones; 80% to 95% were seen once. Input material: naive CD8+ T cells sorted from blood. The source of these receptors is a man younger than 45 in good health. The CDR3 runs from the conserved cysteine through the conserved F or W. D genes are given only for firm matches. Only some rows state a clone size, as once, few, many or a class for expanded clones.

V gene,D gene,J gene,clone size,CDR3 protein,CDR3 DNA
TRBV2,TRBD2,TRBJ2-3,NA,CASFSGRLTDTQYF,TGTGCCAGCTTTAGCGGGAGGCTCACAGATACGCAGTATTTT
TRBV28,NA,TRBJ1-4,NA,CASSLLGDATNEKLFF,TGTGCCAGCAGTTTATTGGGCGATGCAACTAATGAAAAACTGTTTTTT
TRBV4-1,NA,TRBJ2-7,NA,CASSQVGKGVMSGYEQYF,TGCGCCAGCAGCCAAGTCGGGAAGGGGGTTATGTCCGGCTACGAGCAGTACTTC
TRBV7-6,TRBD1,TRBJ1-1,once,CASSLGTGDTEAFF,TGTGCCAGCAGCTTGGGGACAGGGGATACTGAAGCTTTCTTT
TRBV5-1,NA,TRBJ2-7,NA,CASSLEDPAYEQYF,TGCGCCAGCAGCTTGGAAGATCCTGCCTACGAGCAGTACTTC
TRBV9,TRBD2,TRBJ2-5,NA,CASSTTSGSLVETQYF,TGTGCCAGCAGCACCACTAGCGGGAGTCTAGTAGAGACCCAGTACTTC
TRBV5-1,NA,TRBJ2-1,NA,CATSPSWGGPYNEQFF,TGCGCCACCTCGCCGTCTTGGGGCGGCCCCTACAATGAGCAGTTCTTC
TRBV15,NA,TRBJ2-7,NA,CATSALGEQYF,TGTGCCACCAGCGCCCTAGGCGAGCAGTACTTC
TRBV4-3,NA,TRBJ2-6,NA,CASSQDRSSGANVLTF,TGCGCCAGCAGCCAAGATAGAAGCTCTGGGGCCAACGTCCTGACTTTC
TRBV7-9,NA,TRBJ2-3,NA,CASSLDRSADTQYF,TGTGCCAGCAGCTTAGACAGAAGCGCAGATACGCAGTATTTT
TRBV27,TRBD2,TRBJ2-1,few,CASKRAGGPNEQFF,TGTGCCAGCAAACGAGCGGGAGGGCCCAATGAGCAGTTCTTC
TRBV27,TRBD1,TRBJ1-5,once,CATGQGGQPQHF,TGTGCCACCGGACAGGGAGGACAGCCCCAGCATTTT
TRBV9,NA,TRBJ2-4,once,CASSGAKNIQYF,TGTGCCAGCAGCGGAGCCAAAAACATTCAGTACTTC
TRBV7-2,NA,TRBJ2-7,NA,CASNVDSPYEQYF,TGTGCCAGCAACGTGGACAGCCCCTACGAGCAGTACTTC
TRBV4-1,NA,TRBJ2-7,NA,CASSQQHPSTGTLRDEQYF,TGCGCCAGCAGCCAACAACACCCTTCGACAGGCACCCTAAGGGACGAGCAGTACTTC
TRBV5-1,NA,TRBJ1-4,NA,CASSLGTKATNEKLFF,TGCGCCAGCAGCCTGGGGACAAAAGCAACTAATGAAAAACTGTTTTTT
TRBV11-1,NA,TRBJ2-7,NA,CASSPQSRLYEQYF,TGTGCCAGCAGCCCGCAGAGCCGACTCTACGAGCAGTACTTC
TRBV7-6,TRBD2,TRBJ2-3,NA,CASSIGTSGTATDTQYF,TGTGCCAGCAGCATAGGGACTAGCGGTACCGCGACAGATACGCAGTATTTT
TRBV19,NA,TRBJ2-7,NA,CASSAGQGYEQYF,TGTGCCAGTTCCGCCGGACAAGGATACGAGCAGTACTTC
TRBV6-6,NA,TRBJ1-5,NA,CASSDVPGGNQPQHF,TGTGCCAGCAGTGACGTCCCGGGGGGCAATCAGCCCCAGCATTTT
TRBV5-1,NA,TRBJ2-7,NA,CASSIRGTSYEQYF,TGCGCCAGCAGCATCAGAGGTACTTCCTACGAGCAGTACTTC
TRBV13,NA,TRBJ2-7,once,CASSLTQGHEQYF,TGTGCCAGCAGCTTAACCCAGGGGCATGAGCAGTACTTC
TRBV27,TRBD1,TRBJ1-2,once,CASSQGASLQLYGYTF,TGTGCCAGCAGCCAGGGGGCGTCCCTTCAGCTCTATGGCTACACCTTC
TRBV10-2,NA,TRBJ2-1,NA,CASSESTLGERFF,TGCGCCAGCAGTGAGTCGACTTTGGGGGAGAGGTTCTTC
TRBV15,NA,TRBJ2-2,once,CATSRDKNTGELFF,TGTGCCACCAGCAGAGACAAAAACACCGGGGAGCTGTTTTTT
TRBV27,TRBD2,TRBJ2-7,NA,CASSLNRDYYEQYF,TGTGCCAGCAGTTTAAACCGGGACTATTACGAGCAGTACTTC
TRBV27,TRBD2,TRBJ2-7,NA,CASSLEPGLATYEQYF,TGTGCCAGCAGTCTCGAACCGGGACTAGCAACCTACGAGCAGTACTTC
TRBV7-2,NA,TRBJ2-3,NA,CASSRGDFGTDTQYF,TGTGCCAGCAGCCGAGGGGACTTTGGCACAGATACGCAGTATTTT
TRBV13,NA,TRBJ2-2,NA,CASSLTRGGGELFF,TGTGCCAGCAGCTTAACCCGGGGTGGCGGGGAGCTGTTTTTT
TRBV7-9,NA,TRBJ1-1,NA,CASSSTLRIEAFF,TGTGCCAGCAGCTCTACATTGAGGATTGAAGCTTTCTTT
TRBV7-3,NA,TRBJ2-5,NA,CASSSLGGRTETQYF,TGTGCCAGCAGCTCCCTGGGGGGAAGAACCGAGACCCAGTACTTC
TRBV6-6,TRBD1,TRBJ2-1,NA,CATGQGTNNEQFF,TGTGCCACAGGACAGGGGACGAACAATGAGCAGTTCTTC
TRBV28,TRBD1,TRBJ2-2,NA,CASSRTGTGELFF,TGTGCCAGCAGCAGGACAGGGACCGGGGAGCTGTTTTTT
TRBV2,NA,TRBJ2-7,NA,CASSEGGSYEQYF,TGTGCCAGCAGTGAAGGGGGATCCTACGAGCAGTACTTC
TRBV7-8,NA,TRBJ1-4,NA,CASSLWGDGEKLFF,TGTGCCAGCAGCCTCTGGGGCGATGGTGAAAAACTGTTTTTT
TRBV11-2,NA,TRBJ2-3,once,CASSLDWADTQYF,TGTGCCAGCAGCTTGGACTGGGCAGATACGCAGTATTTT
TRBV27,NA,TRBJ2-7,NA,CASSLAGTFSEQYF,TGTGCCAGCAGTTTAGCCGGGACATTTAGCGAGCAGTACTTC
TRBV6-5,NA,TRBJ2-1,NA,CASSYSQDNEQFF,TGTGCCAGCAGTTACAGCCAAGACAATGAGCAGTTCTTC
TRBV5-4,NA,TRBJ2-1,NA,CASSLWVTSRNEQFF,TGTGCCAGCAGCTTGTGGGTCACCTCAAGAAATGAGCAGTTCTTC
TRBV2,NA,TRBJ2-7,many,CASIGDGRLYEQYF,TGTGCCAGCATAGGCGACGGCCGACTCTACGAGCAGTACTTC
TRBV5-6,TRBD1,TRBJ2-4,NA,CASSTGTGVYIQYF,TGTGCCAGCAGCACAGGGACAGGGGTATACATTCAGTACTTC
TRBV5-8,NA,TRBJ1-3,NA,CASSRGQSSGNTIYF,TGTGCCAGCAGCCGTGGACAGTCTTCTGGAAACACCATATATTTT
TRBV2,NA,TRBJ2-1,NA,CASSEAGSPLPFF,TGTGCCAGCAGTGAAGCGGGGAGCCCGTTGCCGTTCTTC
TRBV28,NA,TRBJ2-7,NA,CASSFLTANPEQYF,TGTGCCAGCAGTTTTTTGACAGCCAACCCCGAGCAGTACTTC
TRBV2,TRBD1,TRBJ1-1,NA,CASEGTRQGGTEAFF,TGTGCCAGCGAGGGGACCCGACAGGGGGGGACTGAAGCTTTCTTT
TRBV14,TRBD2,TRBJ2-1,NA,CASSQVKTSGSQKSSYNEQFF,TGTGCCAGCAGCCAAGTAAAGACTAGCGGGAGCCAAAAATCTTCCTACAATGAGCAGTTCTTC
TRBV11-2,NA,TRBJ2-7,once,CASSETYEQYF,TGTGCCAGCAGCGAGACCTACGAGCAGTACTTC
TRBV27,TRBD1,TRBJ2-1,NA,CASSHTLGQGYNEQFF,TGTGCCAGCAGCCATACCCTCGGACAGGGCTACAATGAGCAGTTCTTC
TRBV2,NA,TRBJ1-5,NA,CASSLTGQYQPQHF,TGTGCCAGCAGCCTTACAGGACAGTATCAGCCCCAGCATTTT
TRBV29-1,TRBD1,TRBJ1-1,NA,CSVWDRAMNTEAFF,TGCAGCGTTTGGGACAGGGCGATGAACACTGAAGCTTTCTTT
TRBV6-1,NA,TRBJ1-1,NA,CASRDLSGDTEAFF,TGTGCCAGCAGGGACCTTTCTGGGGACACTGAAGCTTTCTTT
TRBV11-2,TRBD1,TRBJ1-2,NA,CASSPDRGGYTF,TGTGCCAGCAGCCCAGACAGGGGTGGCTACACCTTC
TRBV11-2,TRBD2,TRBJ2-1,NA,CASRSIPGLAHNEQFF,TGTGCCAGCAGATCCATACCGGGACTAGCCCACAATGAGCAGTTCTTC
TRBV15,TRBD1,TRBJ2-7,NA,CATSTTGGFYEQYF,TGTGCCACCAGTACGACAGGGGGCTTCTACGAGCAGTACTTC